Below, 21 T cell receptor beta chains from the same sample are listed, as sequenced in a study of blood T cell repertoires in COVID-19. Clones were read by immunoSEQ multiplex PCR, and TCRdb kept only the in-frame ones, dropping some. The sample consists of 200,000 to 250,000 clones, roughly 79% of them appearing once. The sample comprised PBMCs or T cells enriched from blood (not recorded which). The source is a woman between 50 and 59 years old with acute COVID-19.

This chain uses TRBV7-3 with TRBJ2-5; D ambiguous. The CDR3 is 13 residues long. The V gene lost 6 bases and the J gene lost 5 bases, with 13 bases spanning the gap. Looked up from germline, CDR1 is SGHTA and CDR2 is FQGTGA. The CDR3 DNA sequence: TGTGCCAGCAGGTTACTACCAACCGAGACCCAGTACTTC. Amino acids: CASRLLPTETQYF. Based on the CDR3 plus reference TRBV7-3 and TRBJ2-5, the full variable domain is GAGVSQTPSNKVTEKGKYVELRCDPISGHTALYWYRQSLGQGPEFLIYFQGTGAADDSGLPNDRFFAVRPEGSVSTLKIQRTERGDSAVYLCASRLLPTETQYFGPGTRLLVL.

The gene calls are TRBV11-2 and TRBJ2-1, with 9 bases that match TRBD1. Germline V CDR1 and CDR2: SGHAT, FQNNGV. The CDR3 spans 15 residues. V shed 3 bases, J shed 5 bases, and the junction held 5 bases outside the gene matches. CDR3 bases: TGTGCCAGCAGCTTGGACAGGGGCAGCCACAATGAGCAGTTCTTC. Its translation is CASSLDRGSHNEQFF.

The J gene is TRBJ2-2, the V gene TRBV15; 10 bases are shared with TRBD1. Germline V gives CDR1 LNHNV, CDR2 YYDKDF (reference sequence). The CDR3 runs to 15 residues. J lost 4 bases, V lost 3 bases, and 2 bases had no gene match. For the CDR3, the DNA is TGTGCCACCAGCAGTGACAGGGGGCGCACCGGGGAGCTGTTTTTT. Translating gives CATSSDRGRTGELFF.

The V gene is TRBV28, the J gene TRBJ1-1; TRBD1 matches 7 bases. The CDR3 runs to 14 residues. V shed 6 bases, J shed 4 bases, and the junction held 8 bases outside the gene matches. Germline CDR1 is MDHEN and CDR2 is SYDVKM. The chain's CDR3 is CASRGHRGGTEAFF. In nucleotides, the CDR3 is TGTGCCAGCAGGGGACACAGGGGAGGCACTGAAGCTTTCTTT.

The DNA of the CDR3 is TGTGCCAGTAGTAGGCAGTCTCCTGGAAACACCATATATTTT. It encodes CASSRQSPGNTIYF. The gene calls are TRBV19 and TRBJ1-3; D not resolved. CDR3 length equals 14 residues. V shed 4 bases and J shed 2 bases, with 9 bases lying between them. From germline, CDR1 is LNHDA and CDR2 SQIVND (reference sequence).

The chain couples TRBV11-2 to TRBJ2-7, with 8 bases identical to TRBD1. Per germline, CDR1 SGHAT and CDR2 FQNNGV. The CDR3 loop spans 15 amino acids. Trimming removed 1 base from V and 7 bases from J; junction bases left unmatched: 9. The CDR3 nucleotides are TGTGCCAGCAGCTTAGCGTCGCAGGGGGCAGGTGAGCAGTACTTC. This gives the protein CASSLASQGAGEQYF.

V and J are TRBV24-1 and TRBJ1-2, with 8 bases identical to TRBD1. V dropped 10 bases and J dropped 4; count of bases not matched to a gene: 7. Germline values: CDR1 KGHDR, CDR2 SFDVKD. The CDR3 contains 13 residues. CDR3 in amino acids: CATGTGDLYGYTF. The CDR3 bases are TGTGCCACGGGGACAGGTGACCTCTATGGCTACACCTTC.

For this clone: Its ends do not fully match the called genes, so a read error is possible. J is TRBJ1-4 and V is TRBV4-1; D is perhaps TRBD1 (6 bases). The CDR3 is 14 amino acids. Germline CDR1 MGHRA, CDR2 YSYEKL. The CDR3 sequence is CASGLGQWNEKPFF. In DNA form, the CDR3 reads TGCGCCAGCGGACTCGGACAGTGGAATGAAAAACCGTTTTTT.

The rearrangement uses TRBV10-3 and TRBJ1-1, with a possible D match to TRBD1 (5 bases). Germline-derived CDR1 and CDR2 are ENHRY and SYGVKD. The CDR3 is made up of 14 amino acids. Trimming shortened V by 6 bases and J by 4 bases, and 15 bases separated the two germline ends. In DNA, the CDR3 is TGTGCCATCAGCCCCTCCCTGGGGCGCACTGAAGCTTTCTTT. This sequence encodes CAISPSLGRTEAFF.

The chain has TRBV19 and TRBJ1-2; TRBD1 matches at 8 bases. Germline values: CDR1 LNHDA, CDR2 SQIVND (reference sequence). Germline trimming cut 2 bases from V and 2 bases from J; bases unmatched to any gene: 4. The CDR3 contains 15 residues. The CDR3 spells CASSINRQGNYGYTF. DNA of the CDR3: TGTGCCAGTAGTATAAATAGACAGGGGAACTATGGCTACACCTTC.

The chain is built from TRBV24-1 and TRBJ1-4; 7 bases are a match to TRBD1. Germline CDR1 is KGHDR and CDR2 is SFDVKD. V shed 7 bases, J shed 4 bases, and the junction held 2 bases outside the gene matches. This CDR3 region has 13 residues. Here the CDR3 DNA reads TGTGCCACCAGGGGACAGAATAATGAAAAACTGTTTTTT. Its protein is CATRGQNNEKLFF.

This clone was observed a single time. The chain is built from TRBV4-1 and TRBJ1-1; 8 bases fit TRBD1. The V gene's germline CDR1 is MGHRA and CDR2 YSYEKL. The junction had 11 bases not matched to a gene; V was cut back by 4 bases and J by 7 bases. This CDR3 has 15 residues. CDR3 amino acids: CASSPFGQGGIEAFF. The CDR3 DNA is TGCGCCAGCAGCCCATTTGGACAGGGAGGGATTGAAGCTTTCTTT.

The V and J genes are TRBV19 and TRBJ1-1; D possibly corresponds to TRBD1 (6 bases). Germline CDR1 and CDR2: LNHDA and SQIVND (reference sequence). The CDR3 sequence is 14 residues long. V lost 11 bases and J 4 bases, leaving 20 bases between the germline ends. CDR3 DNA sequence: TGTGCCTCCTTGCCCCCGGACAGAAGCACTGAAGCTTTCTTT. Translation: CASLPPDRSTEAFF. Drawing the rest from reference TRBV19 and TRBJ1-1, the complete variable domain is DGGITQSPKYLFRKEGQNVTLSCEQNLNHDAMYWYRQDPGQGLRLIYYSQIVNDFQKGDIAEGYSVSREKKESFPLTVTSAQKNPTAFYLCASLPPDRSTEAFFGQGTRLTVV.

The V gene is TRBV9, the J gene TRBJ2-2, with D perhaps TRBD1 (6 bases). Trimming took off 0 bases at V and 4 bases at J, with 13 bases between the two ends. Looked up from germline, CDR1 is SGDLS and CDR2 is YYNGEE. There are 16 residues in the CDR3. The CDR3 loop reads CASSVVAGAPTGELFF. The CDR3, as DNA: TGTGCCAGCAGCGTAGTGGCAGGGGCTCCCACCGGGGAGCTGTTTTTT.

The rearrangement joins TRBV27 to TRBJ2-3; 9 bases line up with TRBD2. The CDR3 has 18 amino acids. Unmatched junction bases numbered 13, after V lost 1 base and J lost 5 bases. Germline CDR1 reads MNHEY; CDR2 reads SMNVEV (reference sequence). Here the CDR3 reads CASSLYAMAGGPGDTQYF. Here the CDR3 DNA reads TGTGCCAGCAGTTTATATGCAATGGCGGGGGGGCCAGGAGATACGCAGTATTTT.

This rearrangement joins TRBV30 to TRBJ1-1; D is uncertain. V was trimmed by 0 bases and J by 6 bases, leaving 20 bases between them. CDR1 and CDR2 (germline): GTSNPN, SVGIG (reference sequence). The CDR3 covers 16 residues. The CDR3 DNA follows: TGTGCCTGGAGTGTACTTAGTTTCTCCGTGAAACCTGAAGCTTTCTTT. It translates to CAWSVLSFSVKPEAFF. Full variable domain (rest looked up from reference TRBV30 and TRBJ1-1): SQTIHQWPATLVQPVGSPLSLECTVEGTSNPNLYWYRQAAGRGLQLLFYSVGIGQISSEVPQNLSASRPQDRQFILSSKKLLLSDSGFYLCAWSVLSFSVKPEAFFGQGTRLTVV.

CDR3 loop: CASSVLTSGQETQYF. The CDR3 nucleotides read TGTGCCAGCAGTGTACTGACTAGCGGGCAAGAGACCCAGTACTTC. The V call is TRBV25-1, the J call TRBJ2-5; 10 bases agree with TRBD2. CDR1 is MGHDK and CDR2 is SYGVNS in the germline V gene. J gave up 2 bases and V 4 bases, and 4 bases lay outside the gene matches. CDR3 size: 15 residues.

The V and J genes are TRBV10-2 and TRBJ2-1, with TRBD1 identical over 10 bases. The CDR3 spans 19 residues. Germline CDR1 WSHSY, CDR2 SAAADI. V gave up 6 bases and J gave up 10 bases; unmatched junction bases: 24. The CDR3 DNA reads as TGCGCCAGCAGCGCCCGGGACAGGGGCCCGGGACTCCACGGATGGGAGCAGTTCTTC. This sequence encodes CASSARDRGPGLHGWEQFF.

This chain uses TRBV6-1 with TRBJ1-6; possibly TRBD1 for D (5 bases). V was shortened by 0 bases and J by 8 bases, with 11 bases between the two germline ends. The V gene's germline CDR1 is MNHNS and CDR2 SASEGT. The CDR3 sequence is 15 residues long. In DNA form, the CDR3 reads TGTGCCAGCAGTGAAGCCGCAGGGCTGGATTCACCCCTCCACTTT. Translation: CASSEAAGLDSPLHF.

The CDR3 here is CASSPGQGRANEQFF. Written as DNA, the CDR3 is TGCGCCAGCAGCCCGGGACAGGGTCGGGCCAATGAGCAGTTCTTC. The V and J genes are TRBV5-1 and TRBJ2-1, with 9 bases identical to TRBD1. The CDR3 has 15 residues. Germline V gene lookup returns CDR1 SGHRS and CDR2 YFSETQ. V was clipped by 4 bases and J by 6 bases; unmatched bases: 8.

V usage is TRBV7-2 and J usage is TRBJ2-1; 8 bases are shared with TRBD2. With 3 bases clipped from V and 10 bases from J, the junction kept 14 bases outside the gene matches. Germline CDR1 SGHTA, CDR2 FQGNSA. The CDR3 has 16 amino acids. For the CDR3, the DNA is TGTGCCAGCAGCTTCAAAACGCCGGGACTAGAACGCGAGCAGTTCTTC. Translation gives CASSFKTPGLEREQFF.